These 31 T cell receptor beta chains were sequenced from one sample in a study of blood T cell repertoires in COVID-19. TCRdb keeps only in-frame clones here, not all; method: immunoSEQ multiplex PCR. The table includes approximately 250,000 clones, approximately 89% detected once. Sequencing was performed on PBMCs or T cells enriched from blood (not recorded which). These receptors were collected from a man aged 40-50 years who had been exposed to COVID-19.

This clone was counted once. This chain links TRBV11-2 with TRBJ2-1; 10 bases line up with TRBD2. V lost 4 bases and J lost 9; bases outside the gene matches: 9. Germline V gene data show CDR1 as SGHAT and CDR2 as FQNNGV. The CDR3 length is 15 residues. In DNA form, the CDR3 reads TGTGCCAGCAGCTCCCCCCTAGCGGGAGCTGGTGAGCAGTTCTTC. Protein: CASSSPLAGAGEQFF.

The CDR3 loop reads CASGHRSTDTQYF. For the CDR3, the DNA is TGTGCCAGCGGCCACAGGAGCACAGATACGCAGTATTTT. The rearrangement uses TRBV6-2 or TRBV6-3 and TRBJ2-3; D might be TRBD1 (5 bases). CDR1 is MNHEY, CDR2 SVGEGT, per germline. This CDR3 spans 13 amino acids. V was trimmed by 8 bases and J by 0 bases, leaving 9 bases between them.

This rearrangement joins TRBV29-1 to TRBJ2-3, with 7 nucleotides matching TRBD1. CDR1 and CDR2 from the germline V gene are SQVTM and ANQGSEA. Trimming cost V 7 bases and J 2 bases; bases outside gene matches: 9. This CDR3 has 14 residues. The chain's CDR3 is CSATTGILTDTQYF. The CDR3 DNA is TGCAGCGCAACGACAGGGATTCTCACAGATACGCAGTATTTT.

This chain uses TRBV5-1 with TRBJ2-7, with 7 nucleotides matching TRBD1. Germline CDR1 is SGHRS and CDR2 is YFSETQ. The CDR3 contains 13 residues. The V gene end was trimmed by 5 bases and the J gene end by 1 base; junction bases not matched to a gene: 3. The DNA for the CDR3 is TGCGCCAGCAGACTGGACAGGTCCTACGAGCAGTACTTC. Translation: CASRLDRSYEQYF.

The chain employs TRBV7-2 and TRBJ1-4, with 7 bases matching TRBD1. V was pared by 8 bases and J by 4 bases, with 4 bases of the junction left unmatched. Germline V gene data show CDR1 as SGHTA and CDR2 as FQGNSA. The CDR3 totals 13 residues. The CDR3 sequence: CASGQGVNEKLFF. In DNA form, the CDR3 reads TGTGCCAGCGGTCAGGGGGTTAATGAAAAACTGTTTTTT.

Regarding this clone: Distinct nucleotide sequences in the sample also encode this CDR3. The chain recombines TRBV28 with TRBJ2-7; unclear D gene. V shed 3 bases and J shed 2 bases, with 11 bases lying between them. This CDR3 comprises 14 residues. Germline-derived CDR1 and CDR2 are MDHEN and SYDVKM. The CDR3 nucleotides read TGTGCCAGCAGTTTTTCGACTCGCACCTACGAGCAGTACTTC. Its protein product is CASSFSTRTYEQYF.

This rearrangement joins TRBV9 to TRBJ2-5; the match to TRBD1 covers 9 bases. From germline, CDR1 is SGDLS and CDR2 YYNGEE. The CDR3 runs 20 residues. Losses at the gene ends were 4 bases for V and 0 bases for J; bases not matched to a gene: 19. In nucleotides, the CDR3 is TGTGCCAGCAGCCTGCGGCAACAGATAGGGACAGGGAACGACCAAGAGACCCAGTACTTC. Its translation is CASSLRQQIGTGNDQETQYF.

This chain connects TRBV27 to TRBJ2-1, with 10 bases fitting TRBD2. Germline trimming cut 10 bases from V and 7 bases from J; bases unmatched to any gene: 7. This CDR3 has 13 amino acids. CDR1 and CDR2 (germline): MNHEY, SMNVEV (reference sequence). The CDR3 DNA is TGTGCCACTTGGGCTAGCGGGAGTAATGAGCAGTTCTTC. Translation gives CATWASGSNEQFF.

This chain uses TRBV9 with TRBJ1-2, with D unclear. Germline CDR1 SGDLS, CDR2 YYNGEE. This CDR3 is built from 15 residues. V was pared by 0 bases and J by 0 bases, with 9 bases between. The CDR3 loop reads CASSVDHRANYGYTF. CDR3 nucleotides: TGTGCCAGCAGCGTAGATCACCGAGCTAACTATGGCTACACCTTC.

The rearrangement links TRBV9 to TRBJ2-3, with TRBD1 as a possible D gene (6 bases). CDR1 and CDR2 (germline): SGDLS, YYNGEE. The CDR3 spans 17 residues. The V gene lost 0 bases and the J gene lost 0 bases, with 14 bases spanning the gap. DNA of the CDR3: TGTGCCAGCAGCGTAGAGACAGGAATACCTAGCACAGATACGCAGTATTTT. Amino acids: CASSVETGIPSTDTQYF. The full variable domain, with the rest looked up from reference TRBV9 and TRBJ2-3, is DSGVTQTPKHLITATGQRVTLRCSPRSGDLSVYWYQQSLDQGLQFLIQYYNGEERAKGNILERFSAQQFPDLHSELNLSSLELGDSALYFCASSVETGIPSTDTQYFGPGTRLTVL.

The J gene is TRBJ1-5, the V gene TRBV5-6, with 8 bases identical to TRBD1. V shed 4 bases and J 6 bases; nucleotides not matched to a gene: 9. Germline V gives CDR1 SGHDT, CDR2 YYEEEE. The CDR3 is 15 residues long. The CDR3 protein is CASSGGQEAGQPQHF. CDR3 sequence (DNA): TGTGCCAGCAGCGGGGGACAGGAGGCCGGTCAGCCCCAGCATTTT.

The chain recombines TRBV2 with TRBJ1-4; TRBD1 might be the D (5 bases). Trimming stripped 1 base from V and 0 bases from J, with 9 bases between. The CDR3 sequence is 16 residues long. CDR1 and CDR2 from the germline V gene are SNHLY and FYNNEI. The CDR3 DNA sequence: TGTGCCAGCAGTGAAGGGGGCTTTGCAACTAATGAAAAACTGTTTTTT. It is translated as CASSEGGFATNEKLFF.

The rearrangement links TRBV11-2 to TRBJ1-6; TRBD1 might be the D (6 bases). Germline V gene sequence: CDR1 SGHAT, CDR2 FQNNGV. CDR3 length equals 15 residues. The germline V and J ends were trimmed by 5 bases and 9 bases, with 17 bases remaining between them. The CDR3 DNA sequence: TGTGCCAGCAGCAAGATGACAGGTTGGGGTTCACCCCTCCACTTT. It specifies CASSKMTGWGSPLHF.

The chain combines TRBV9 with TRBJ1-3; TRBD1 is a possible D gene (6 bases). Trimming pared 3 bases from V and 1 base from J, leaving 8 bases between. The CDR3 consists of 14 residues. The germline CDR1 and CDR2 sequences are SGDLS and YYNGEE. The CDR3 DNA is TGTGCCAGCAGCGCTACAGGGTCTGGAAACACCATATATTTT. It translates to CASSATGSGNTIYF.

The chain has TRBV19 and TRBJ2-1, with 11 bases that match TRBD2. V shed 1 base and J 8 bases; nucleotides not matched to a gene: 10. CDR3 length equals 17 residues. Germline CDR1 is LNHDA and CDR2 is SQIVND (reference sequence). The CDR3: CASSIGGTSGSRDEQFF. CDR3 bases: TGTGCCAGTAGTATAGGGGGAACTAGCGGGAGTAGGGATGAGCAGTTCTTC.

The CDR3 DNA is TGTGCCAGCAGTTACCGGACAGGCACTGAAGCTTTCTTT. Protein: CASSYRTGTEAFF. The J gene is TRBJ1-1, the V gene TRBV6-5; 7 bases agree with TRBD1. Losses at the gene ends were 2 bases for V and 4 bases for J; bases not matched to a gene: 1. Germline assignment: CDR1 MNHEY and CDR2 SVGAGI. The CDR3 is 13 residues long.

The V and J genes are TRBV9 and TRBJ2-1, with D possibly being TRBD2 (6 bases). This CDR3 comprises 16 residues. The germline V gene encodes CDR1 SGDLS and CDR2 YYNGEE. V lost 4 bases and J 2 bases, leaving 16 bases between the germline ends. CDR3 region: CASSPHVGGPYNEQFF. The CDR3 DNA follows: TGTGCCAGCAGCCCCCACGTCGGGGGACCCTACAATGAGCAGTTCTTC.

Only one count was recorded for this clone. The chain carries TRBV6-1 and TRBJ1-1; no definite D call. Germline values: CDR1 MNHNS, CDR2 SASEGT. V shed 1 base and J shed 3 bases, with 6 bases lying between them. This CDR3 is built from 13 residues. CDR3 sequence: CASSEEDYTEAFF. The DNA of the CDR3 is TGTGCCAGCAGTGAAGAAGACTACACTGAAGCTTTCTTT.

This clone was counted between two and nine times. J is TRBJ1-4 and V is TRBV5-6; the match to TRBD1 covers 9 bases. This CDR3 has 17 amino acids. CDR1 and CDR2 from the germline V gene are SGHDT and YYEEEE. J was trimmed by 4 bases and V by 2 bases; bases with no gene match: 9. In DNA form, the CDR3 reads TGTGCCAGCAGCTTTGGCGGGACAGGGCGAGGTAATGAAAAACTGTTTTTT. It specifies CASSFGGTGRGNEKLFF.

The J gene is TRBJ2-1, the V gene TRBV6-5; D gene unclear. The CDR3 sequence is 14 residues long. V lost 6 bases to trimming and J lost 6 bases, with 15 bases between them. CDR1 is MNHEY, CDR2 SVGAGI, per germline. The CDR3 DNA reads TGTGCCAGCAGCCCCCTTTGGCCCTCCAATGAGCAGTTCTTC. This codes for CASSPLWPSNEQFF.

Only one count was recorded for this clone. The chain couples TRBV5-6 to TRBJ2-1; the D gene is possibly TRBD1 (5 bases). Germline V CDR1 and CDR2: SGHDT, YYEEEE. The CDR3 covers 16 residues. V was pared by 0 bases and J by 4 bases, with 14 bases between. CDR3 amino acids: CASSLGSRALYNEQFF. In nucleotides, the CDR3 is TGTGCCAGCAGCTTGGGAAGCAGGGCCCTGTACAATGAGCAGTTCTTC.

The chain links TRBV2 to TRBJ1-5, with 8 bases fitting TRBD1. Trimming at V came to 5 bases and at J to 4 bases, leaving 1 base not matched to a gene. The CDR3 consists of 13 residues. Germline CDR1 SNHLY, CDR2 FYNNEI. CDR3 in amino acids: CASSTGGNQPQHF. The CDR3 DNA sequence: TGTGCCAGCAGTACAGGGGGGAATCAGCCCCAGCATTTT.

This chain links TRBV5-1 with TRBJ1-2; D perhaps matches TRBD1 (6 bases). CDR1 is SGHRS, CDR2 YFSETQ, per germline. V lost 4 bases to trimming and J lost 3 bases, with 13 bases between them. The CDR3 has 14 residues. CDR3 region: CASSLTGSDYGYTF. The CDR3 region has the DNA TGCGCCAGCAGCCTGACAGGTTCCGACTATGGCTACACCTTC.

The chain has TRBV3-1 (or the pseudogene TRBV3-2) and TRBJ2-1, with D uncertain. V was pared by 1 base and J by 7 bases, with 5 bases between. This CDR3 is built from 12 residues. Germline V lookup: CDR1 LGHDT, CDR2 YNNKEL (reference sequence). The CDR3: CASSQGANEQFF. Written as DNA, the CDR3 is TGTGCCAGCAGCCAAGGGGCAAATGAGCAGTTCTTC.

The V gene is TRBV5-1, the J gene TRBJ2-1; 8 bases are shared with TRBD2. The V gene end was trimmed by 0 bases and the J gene end by 3 bases; junction bases not matched to a gene: 5. The CDR3 runs to 16 residues. CDR1 is SGHRS, CDR2 YFSETQ, per germline. CDR3 coding DNA: TGCGCCAGCAGCTTGGGCTCGGGAGGGGGCTACAATGAGCAGTTCTTC. Amino acids: CASSLGSGGGYNEQFF.

The chain combines TRBV28 with TRBJ2-7, with 8 bases identical to TRBD2. V dropped 7 bases and J dropped 5; count of bases not matched to a gene: 10. The CDR3 is 14 amino acids. Germline loops: CDR1 MDHEN, CDR2 SYDVKM. CDR3 coding DNA: TGTGCCAGCATGTCGGAGCGGGAGAAAGACGAGCAGTACTTC. Translated, it gives CASMSEREKDEQYF.

This chain connects TRBV28 to TRBJ1-5; 7 bases match TRBD1. CDR3 length equals 16 residues. With 3 bases clipped from V and 2 bases from J, the junction kept 7 bases outside the gene matches. In germline, CDR1 is MDHEN, CDR2 SYDVKM. The CDR3 sequence is CASSFHPGQRNQPQHF. Here the CDR3 DNA reads TGTGCCAGCAGTTTTCACCCGGGACAGCGCAATCAGCCCCAGCATTTT.

The chain employs TRBV10-3 and TRBJ2-1; 12 bases are a match to TRBD2. J was trimmed by 6 bases and V by 7 bases; bases with no gene match: 10. The CDR3 has 16 residues. Germline values: CDR1 ENHRY, CDR2 SYGVKD. CDR3 region: CAIILTSGRGGNEQFF. The CDR3 DNA follows: TGTGCCATCATACTGACTAGCGGGAGAGGCGGCAATGAGCAGTTCTTC.

The chain uses TRBV29-1 and TRBJ1-2, with TRBD1 matching 7 bases. The CDR3 runs to 13 residues. The germline V gene encodes CDR1 SQVTM and CDR2 ANQGSEA. With 6 bases clipped from V and 0 bases from J, the junction kept 4 bases outside the gene matches. CDR3 in DNA: TGCAGCGTGTCCGACAGGGCTAACTATGGCTACACCTTC. It encodes CSVSDRANYGYTF.

The chain has TRBV11-1 and TRBJ1-2; 9 bases are a match to TRBD1. Per the germline V gene, CDR1 is SGHAT and CDR2 is FQDESV (reference sequence). The CDR3 sequence is 16 residues long. V lost 4 bases and J lost 2; bases outside the gene matches: 8. CDR3 nucleotides: TGTGCCAGCAGCTCGGACACAGGGGGCGCAAACTATGGCTACACCTTC. Protein: CASSSDTGGANYGYTF.

The chain couples TRBV11-3 to TRBJ2-1, with a weak D call TRBD2 (5 bases). The CDR3 has 16 residues. Per germline, CDR1 SGHNT and CDR2 YENEEA. The ends were cut back, 8 bases at V and 6 bases at J, with 23 bases in the middle. The CDR3 is CASAYEPASAGNEQFF. DNA of the CDR3: TGTGCCAGCGCCTACGAACCGGCCAGCGCGGGCAATGAGCAGTTCTTC.